Below are 32 T cell receptor beta chains sequenced from a single sample in a study of T cell responses to AZD1222 COVID-19 vaccine. The data were produced by immunoSEQ multiplex PCR, yet TCRdb's version contains in-frame clones alone and is incomplete. The sample records some 150,000 clones, roughly nine tenths being singletons. The source material was peripheral blood, sampled on day 0 of AZD1222 vaccination. These receptors were collected from an adult in good health.

This clone was seen just once. The J gene is TRBJ1-1, the V gene TRBV7-8; D call uncertain. The CDR3 has 14 amino acids. Germline V lookup: CDR1 SGHVS, CDR2 FQNEAQ. The ends were cut back, 2 bases at V and 6 bases at J, with 13 bases in the middle. CDR3 residues: CASSLTDQTAEAFF. CDR3 bases: TGTGCCAGCAGCTTAACGGACCAGACGGCTGAAGCTTTCTTT.

The chain couples TRBV11-2 to TRBJ1-2, with TRBD1 as a possible D gene (5 bases). Trimming removed 8 bases from V and 7 bases from J, with 11 bases in between. This CDR3 is built from 11 residues. Germline V gene data show CDR1 as SGHAT and CDR2 as FQNNGV. The CDR3 spells CASGRGVGYTF. CDR3 in DNA: TGTGCCAGCGGAAGGGGCGTTGGCTACACCTTC.

The chain couples TRBV9 to TRBJ1-5; unclear D gene. Germline CDR1 is SGDLS and CDR2 is YYNGEE. Trimming pared 5 bases from V and 0 bases from J, leaving 6 bases between. This CDR3 is built from 13 residues. The CDR3 sequence is CASSVGSNQPQHF. The CDR3 DNA reads as TGTGCCAGCAGTGTGGGTAGCAATCAGCCCCAGCATTTT.

V is TRBV7-3 and J is TRBJ1-2, with TRBD1 identical over 8 bases. V lost 5 bases to trimming and J lost 8 bases; unmatched junction nucleotides: 4. This CDR3 is built from 12 residues. The germline gives CDR1 SGHTA, CDR2 FQGTGA. CDR3 sequence: CASSTGTGGYTF. The CDR3 DNA sequence: TGTGCCAGCAGCACCGGGACAGGCGGCTACACCTTC.

CDR3 sequence (DNA): TGTGCCAGCAGCTGGGACAGGACCCAAGCTTTCTTT. As protein: CASSWDRTQAFF. This chain uses TRBV5-6 with TRBJ1-1, with TRBD1 matching over 8 bases. The V and J ends lost 3 bases and 9 bases, in that order; junction bases with no gene match: 4. This CDR3 comprises 12 residues. CDR1 is SGHDT and CDR2 is YYEEEE in the germline V gene.

To note about this clone: The junction departs from germline at one end; a sequencing error may be responsible. This chain links TRBV19 with TRBJ2-7; D gene unclear. The CDR3 consists of 13 residues. Germline assignment: CDR1 LNHDA and CDR2 SQIVND (reference sequence). CDR3 region: CACRHPSSYEQYF. The CDR3 nucleotides are TGTGCCTGTAGACACCCAAGCTCCTACGAGCAGTACTTC.

The J gene is TRBJ2-2, the V gene TRBV11-3; TRBD2 aligns across 8 bases. The CDR3 runs 15 residues. Germline-derived CDR1 and CDR2 are SGHNT and YENEEA. With 0 bases clipped from V and 6 bases from J, the junction kept 3 bases outside the gene matches. CDR3 in amino acids: CASSLDRGGAGELFF. CDR3 sequence (DNA): TGTGCCAGCAGCTTAGATCGGGGGGGCGCCGGGGAGCTGTTTTTT.

The rearrangement uses TRBV5-1 and TRBJ2-2; TRBD2 matches 11 bases. The CDR3 sequence is 14 residues long. From germline, CDR1 is SGHRS and CDR2 YFSETQ. Unmatched junction bases numbered 4, after V lost 7 bases and J lost 5 bases. The CDR3 nucleotides read TGCGCCAGCCAGGGACTAGCGGCGACCGGGGAGCTGTTTTTT. As protein: CASQGLAATGELFF.

The V and J genes are TRBV27 and TRBJ1-2; 10 nucleotides align to TRBD1. Germline CDR1 MNHEY, CDR2 SMNVEV (reference sequence). This CDR3 comprises 16 residues. Germline trimming cut 6 bases from V and 2 bases from J; bases unmatched to any gene: 9. The CDR3 nucleotides are TGTGCCAGCAGCCCCACAACGGGACAGGGGAACTATGGCTACACCTTC. Translated: CASSPTTGQGNYGYTF.

V is TRBV30 and J is TRBJ1-2; D remains ambiguous. The CDR3 has 15 residues. Germline CDR1 is GTSNPN and CDR2 is SVGIG (reference sequence). V lost 4 bases and J lost 5, with 20 bases in between. The CDR3 protein is CAWTPVLSVQYGYTF. The CDR3 coding sequence is TGTGCCTGGACCCCGGTTCTCTCAGTACAATATGGCTACACCTTC.

The CDR3 reads CASYRERNTEAFF. CDR3 DNA sequence: TGTGCCAGTTACAGGGAAAGGAACACTGAAGCTTTCTTT. The rearrangement joins TRBV2 to TRBJ1-1; the D gene is possibly TRBD1 (6 bases). Trimming left V 9 bases short and J 1 base short, with 12 bases between. Germline CDR1 is SNHLY and CDR2 is FYNNEI. The CDR3 is made up of 13 amino acids.

In its sample, this clone was seen once. The rearrangement uses TRBV28 and TRBJ2-7; the D gene is possibly TRBD2 (5 bases). CDR1 and CDR2 from the germline V gene are MDHEN and SYDVKM. The CDR3 runs to 14 residues. The V end lost 5 bases, the J end lost 2 bases, and 13 bases lay between the germline ends. For the CDR3, the DNA is TGTGCCAGCAGTCCACTGAGCGGAACCTACGAGCAGTACTTC. It codes for CASSPLSGTYEQYF.

CDR3 protein: CASSRPRGFPPTLSNQPQHF. CDR3 DNA sequence: TGTGCCAGCAGTAGACCGCGGGGCTTCCCCCCGACGTTAAGCAATCAGCCCCAGCATTTT. The gene calls are TRBV28 and TRBJ1-5; D perhaps matches TRBD1 (5 bases). V lost 5 bases to trimming and J lost 1 base, with 27 bases between them. This CDR3 has 20 residues. Germline V CDR1 and CDR2: MDHEN, SYDVKM.

The gene calls are TRBV7-9 and TRBJ1-1; no reliable D call. V dropped 8 bases and J dropped 0 bases, with 7 bases sitting between them. CDR1 is SEHNR, CDR2 FQNEAQ, per germline (reference sequence). There are 12 residues in the CDR3. Here the CDR3 DNA reads TGTGCCAGCGGACTGATGAACACTGAAGCTTTCTTT. It specifies CASGLMNTEAFF. The full variable domain, in which reference TRBV7-9 and TRBJ1-1 provide the parts outside the CDR3, is DTGVSQNPRHKITKRGQNVTFRCDPISEHNRLYWYRQTLGQGPEFLTYFQNEAQLEKSRLLSDRFSAERPKGSFSTLEIQRTEQGDSAMYLCASGLMNTEAFFGQGTRLTVV.

The chain combines TRBV12-3 or TRBV12-4 with TRBJ1-2; D is perhaps TRBD1 (6 bases). This CDR3 comprises 13 residues. V lost 6 bases to trimming and J lost 8 bases, with 16 bases between them. As DNA, the CDR3 is TGTGCCAGCAGCAGTTACAGGGTAGGGGGCTACACCTTC. It yields the protein CASSSYRVGGYTF.

This chain links TRBV6-1 with TRBJ1-1, with TRBD1 identical over 8 bases. This CDR3 is built from 15 residues. The germline V gene has CDR1 MNHNS and CDR2 SASEGT. The V gene end was trimmed by 3 bases and the J gene end by 0 bases; junction bases not matched to a gene: 3. This CDR3 is CASSDRQGLNTEAFF. DNA of the CDR3: TGTGCCAGCAGTGATCGACAGGGGTTGAACACTGAAGCTTTCTTT.

This clone is a singleton in its sample. The rearrangement joins TRBV29-1 to TRBJ2-7; TRBD2 aligns across 13 bases. The J segment lost 2 bases and the V segment lost 5 bases, leaving 3 bases of the junction unmatched. This CDR3 spans 14 amino acids. Germline CDR1 reads SQVTM; CDR2 reads ANQGSEA. The CDR3 sequence: CSVHGTSGAYEQYF. The DNA of the CDR3 is TGCAGCGTTCATGGGACTAGCGGGGCCTACGAGCAGTACTTC.

This sequence joins TRBV10-3 and TRBJ2-3; possibly TRBD1 for D (5 bases). The CDR3 spans 14 residues. Germline assignment: CDR1 ENHRY and CDR2 SYGVKD. V was clipped by 10 bases and J by 1 base, with 15 bases between them. The CDR3 nucleotides are TGTGCCACGATACAGGCTCCCCGCACAGATACGCAGTATTTT. Translated, it gives CATIQAPRTDTQYF.

This clone has a single count. This chain uses TRBV7-9 with TRBJ1-1; possibly TRBD1 for D (5 bases). The germline V gene encodes CDR1 SEHNR and CDR2 FQNEAQ (reference sequence). V lost 2 bases to trimming and J lost 4 bases, with 8 bases between them. This CDR3 is 13 amino acids long. The CDR3 is CASSLQGLTEAFF. DNA of the CDR3: TGTGCCAGCAGCTTACAGGGACTCACTGAAGCTTTCTTT.

This clone was found once. The V call is TRBV5-4, the J call TRBJ2-2; maybe TRBD1 (6 bases). The CDR3 runs to 15 residues. In germline, CDR1 is SGHNT, CDR2 YYREEE (reference sequence). V dropped 4 bases and J dropped 5 bases, with 15 bases sitting between them. The CDR3 loop reads CASSPGEIETGELFF. CDR3 coding DNA: TGTGCCAGCAGCCCAGGGGAAATTGAGACCGGGGAGCTGTTTTTT.

The chain has TRBV5-6 and TRBJ2-4; 10 nucleotides line up with TRBD1. Looked up from germline, CDR1 is SGHDT and CDR2 is YYEEEE. The CDR3 length is 16 residues. V was clipped by 4 bases and J by 5 bases; unmatched bases: 9. In DNA, the CDR3 is TGTGCCAGCAGCCCCTGGGACAGGGGACGTGAAAACATTCAGTACTTC. This translates into CASSPWDRGRENIQYF. Complete variable domain (other parts from reference TRBV5-6 and TRBJ2-4): DAGVTQSPTHLIKTRGQQVTLRCSPKSGHDTVSWYQQALGQGPQFIFQYYEEEERQRGNFPDRFSGHQFPNYSSELNVNALLLGDSALYLCASSPWDRGRENIQYFGAGTRLSVL.

The CDR3 DNA is TGTGCCTGGACTACTAGCGCCAACTCCTTCTACGAGCAGTACTTC. This translates into CAWTTSANSFYEQYF. The chain carries TRBV30 and TRBJ2-7; 7 bases align to TRBD2. The length of the CDR3 is 15 residues. V dropped 4 bases and J dropped 3; count of bases not matched to a gene: 12. CDR1 and CDR2 from the germline V gene are GTSNPN and SVGIG (reference sequence).

The genes are TRBV6-5 and TRBJ1-2; D possibly corresponds to TRBD1 (5 bases). This CDR3 has 14 amino acids. From germline, CDR1 is MNHEY and CDR2 SVGAGI. The V end was cut by 5 bases, the J end by 0 bases, with 10 bases between. CDR3 nucleotide sequence: TGTGCCAGCAGTCTAGAGACAGCTAACTATGGCTACACCTTC. It specifies CASSLETANYGYTF.

The V and J genes are TRBV6-5 and TRBJ1-1; D uncertain. Trimming removed 2 bases at V and 0 bases at J, with 13 bases between. Germline assignment: CDR1 MNHEY and CDR2 SVGAGI. The CDR3 totals 16 residues. In nucleotides, the CDR3 is TGTGCCAGCAGTTACGCCGACCTAGTGATGAACACTGAAGCTTTCTTT. Amino acids: CASSYADLVMNTEAFF.

The chain recombines TRBV11-2 with TRBJ2-2; TRBD2 aligns across 11 bases. From germline, CDR1 is SGHAT and CDR2 FQNNGV. With 5 bases clipped from V and 6 bases from J, the junction kept 5 bases outside the gene matches. This CDR3 comprises 15 residues. CDR3 loop: CASSIAGGPSGELFF. The CDR3 DNA reads as TGTGCCAGCAGCATAGCGGGAGGGCCCTCCGGGGAGCTGTTTTTT.

The chain combines TRBV6-5 with TRBJ1-1; D is possibly TRBD1 (6 bases). The CDR3 has 14 amino acids. Germline V gives CDR1 MNHEY, CDR2 SVGAGI. With 0 bases removed from V and 4 bases from J, the gap between germline ends came to 9 bases. This chain's CDR3 is CASSYSWGATEAFF. CDR3 DNA: TGTGCCAGCAGTTACTCGTGGGGGGCCACTGAAGCTTTCTTT.

The V call is TRBV7-2, the J call TRBJ1-5; the D gene is possibly TRBD1 (6 bases). The germline V gene has CDR1 SGHTA and CDR2 FQGNSA. The length of the CDR3 is 16 residues. V was cut by 1 base and J by 7 bases, with 17 bases left in between. CDR3 sequence (DNA): TGTGCCAGCAGCTTAGTGGTAGCTGGGGGCGGGCAGCCCCAGCATTTT. It specifies CASSLVVAGGGQPQHF.

The chain uses TRBV7-8 and TRBJ1-3; 7 positions match TRBD1. The CDR3 has 15 residues. J was trimmed by 6 bases and V by 8 bases; bases with no gene match: 13. Looked up from germline, CDR1 is SGHVS and CDR2 is FQNEAQ. The CDR3 DNA reads as TGTGCCAGCGCCCAGGGGGTGGGGGCCATAAACACCATATATTTT. It is translated as CASAQGVGAINTIYF.

CDR3 sequence (DNA): TGTGCCACCACCGACGCTTCGTGGGAGAGGGAGACCCAGTACTTC. Translated, it gives CATTDASWERETQYF. The chain employs TRBV15 and TRBJ2-5, with D possibly being TRBD2 (5 bases). The CDR3 is 15 residues long. Deletions cut 7 bases from V and 5 bases from J, with 20 bases between. Germline V gene data show CDR1 as LNHNV and CDR2 as YYDKDF (reference sequence).

The chain links TRBV7-9 to TRBJ2-2, with 8 positions matching TRBD2. This CDR3 contains 16 residues. J gave up 5 bases and V 5 bases, and 10 bases lay outside the gene matches. CDR1 is SEHNR and CDR2 is FQNEAQ in the germline V gene (reference sequence). CDR3 residues: CASSALGVAGTGELFF. The CDR3 DNA is TGTGCCAGCAGCGCCCTCGGGGTAGCGGGGACCGGGGAGCTGTTTTTT.

This clone was picked up a small number of times. The rearrangement uses TRBV30 and TRBJ1-6; 8 bases fit TRBD1. After removal of 5 bases from V and 7 bases from J, the junction contained 7 bases not matched to a gene. This CDR3 contains 14 residues. Germline CDR1 reads GTSNPN; CDR2 reads SVGIG (reference sequence). The chain's CDR3 is CAWSTWTGNSPLHF. DNA for the CDR3: TGTGCCTGGTCCACATGGACAGGGAATTCACCCCTCCACTTT.

This clone was recorded once. This sequence joins TRBV9 and TRBJ2-1; no clear D. This CDR3 comprises 15 residues. Trimming left V 0 bases short and J 3 bases short, with 10 bases between. Germline assignment: CDR1 SGDLS and CDR2 YYNGEE. The CDR3 DNA is TGTGCCAGCAGCGTAGGGCCCCCGGGCTACAATGAGCAGTTCTTC. It codes for CASSVGPPGYNEQFF.